This TCR beta chain was found in a study of early T cells in non-severe SARS-CoV-2 infection (dated by TCRdb to the early 2020s). Regarding the study in general: Because TCR sequencing relied on bulk RNA taken from unsorted whole blood, pairing of alpha and beta chains was not possible. What the authors observed across the whole study: VDJdb matching was skewed toward anti-spike CD8 responses, so virus-specific expansions were likely underestimated and private and CD4 specificities were missed.

Set within a cohort of healthcare workers in London, UK, this nested case-control study involved weekly PCR testing of nasopharyngeal swabs along with blood sampling. Healthcare workers were recruited between 23 and 31 March 2020, during the week of the UK lockdown, and were followed weekly for up to about 16 weeks. Libraries were made using 5' RACE. Sequencing relied on a NextSeq 500. In the TCR library protocol, unique molecular identifiers were attached to individual cDNA molecules to correct for PCR bias and sequencing error. Both TCR alpha and beta chains were sequenced, and tight co-correlation was observed between alpha and beta sequence abundances in each sample. Per the authors' processing: V gene, J gene and CDR3 annotation of TCR sequences was performed with Decombinator V4. TCRs were defined as expanded if a significant change between any two time points was detected under a Poisson model with p below 0.0001. Abundances of TCRs were expressed as counts per million after normalisation to the total number of TCRs sequenced in each sample. VDJdb, accessed on 1 November 2021, was searched for TCRs annotated for CMV, EBV and SARS-CoV-2, and TCRs annotated for more than one antigen were excluded. TCRdb reran the public reads through fastp at Q25 and MiXCR, keeping productive beta chains. Rows are unified per CDR3 protein, each entry keeping the most common DNA and genes. These V and J calls originate from TCRdb's pipeline instead of the authors' own analysis. Present in this sample are about 29,000 distinct CDR3 sequences, roughly 5.9% of which were seen just once. Clones ranked in the top ten supply about 0.9% of the sample.

Concerning this clonotype itself: The antigen it binds to is not known. No much larger clone is present one base from it, and per-base qualities are unavailable.

The sequence derives from an adult who was a healthcare worker with PCR-confirmed SARS-CoV-2 infection or an uninfected control (not recorded which). Sequencing was performed on whole blood.

The DNA sequence is given as TGCAGCGTTGAAGCTGGATTGGACGGAGTGAATGAGCAGTTCTTC. It codes for CSVEAGLDGVNEQFF. The chain joins TRBV29-1 to TRBJ2-1; no D gene can be assigned with confidence. CDR1 is given as SQVTM and CDR2 as ANQGSEA, both from the germline V gene. The junction shows trimming of 1 base on V and 7 bases on J, plus 17 bases between the germline ends. The CDR3 runs 15 residues from the cysteine to the phenylalanine. Of all the DNA, just the CDR3 is kept, 45 bases in frame from base 1.